This T cell receptor beta chain came from a study of control samples from healthy donors and cancer patients. Trimming cost V 7 bases and J 1 base, with 10 bases left between them. The CDR3 runs 13 residues. Assay used: immunoSEQ multiplex PCR; TCRdb lists only in-frame clones, some missing. The sample includes approximately 140,000 clones, about 90% seen only once; the top ten take 5.5% to 9%. The rearrangement joins TRBV12-3 or TRBV12-4 to TRBJ1-1; D is uncertain. Material for sequencing was blood. This receptor was taken from a man aged 18 to 29 in good health. The CDR3 spells CASNRGWNTEAFF. The CDR3 DNA follows: TGTGCCAGCAATCGCGGATGGAACACTGAAGCTTTCTTT.